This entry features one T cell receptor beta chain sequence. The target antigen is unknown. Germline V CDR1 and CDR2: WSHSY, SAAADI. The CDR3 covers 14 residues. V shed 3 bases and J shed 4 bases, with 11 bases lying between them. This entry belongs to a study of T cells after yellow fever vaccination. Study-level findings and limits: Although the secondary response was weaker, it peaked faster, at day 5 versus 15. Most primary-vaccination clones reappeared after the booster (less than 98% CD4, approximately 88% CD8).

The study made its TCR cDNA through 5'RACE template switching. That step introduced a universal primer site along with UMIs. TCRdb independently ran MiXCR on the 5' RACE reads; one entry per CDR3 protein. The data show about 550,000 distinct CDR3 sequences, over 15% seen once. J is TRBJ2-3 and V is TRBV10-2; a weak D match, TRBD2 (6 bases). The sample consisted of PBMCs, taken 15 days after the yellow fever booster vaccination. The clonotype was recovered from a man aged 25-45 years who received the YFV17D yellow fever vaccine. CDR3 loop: CASSEQRASDTQYF. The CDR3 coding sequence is TGCGCCAGCAGTGAACAGCGGGCCTCAGATACGCAGTATTTT.